This T cell receptor (beta chain) appears in the sequencing data of a study of identical twins. Findings and caveats of the study: The authors noted that invariant MAIT and iNKT cells could partly confound zero-insertion analyses. Within cord blood, abundant beta clonotypes carried fewer insertions, but memory repertoires showed no such trend. Conclusions were based on cross-sectional statistical analysis, without following the same donors.

CDR1 is SGHDT, CDR2 YYEEEE, per germline. CDR3 size: 15 residues. V lost 4 bases and J lost 5; bases outside the gene matches: 7. cDNA molecules carried unique molecular identifiers, and template switching added a universal primer site. In TCRdb, the 5' RACE reads were re-called with MiXCR into one record per CDR3 protein. This sample has 200,000 to 300,000 distinct CDR3 sequences, with about 10% found just once. This clonotype was seen a handful of times. Its antigen remains unidentified. The clonotype was recovered from a man aged 45 to 65 in good health. This chain links TRBV5-6 with TRBJ2-7, with TRBD2 identical over 12 bases. The sample taken for sequencing was memory T cells sorted from blood. The CDR3 region has the DNA TGTGCCAGCAGCCGACTAGCGGGAGTCGCAGACGAGCAGTACTTC. Translation gives CASSRLAGVADEQYF.